One and the same sample provided the 24 T cell receptor beta chains below, sequenced in a study of T cells after yellow fever vaccination. TCRdb re-called the 5' RACE reads with MiXCR, one entry per CDR3 protein. The table has tens of thousands of distinct CDR3 sequences, approximately 7.5% seen once. The starting material was CD8+ T cells sorted from PBMCs, obtained on the day of the yellow fever booster vaccination. The receptor source for this set is a man aged 25-40 years who received the YFV17D yellow fever vaccine.

This clonotype was seen more than once but under ten times. The rearrangement uses TRBV6-5 and TRBJ1-1; 10 nucleotides match TRBD1. The CDR3 covers 16 residues. Germline V gene lookup returns CDR1 MNHEY and CDR2 SVGAGI. The ends lost 0 bases at V and 4 bases at J; junction bases unmatched: 5. The CDR3 loop is CASSYSGQGYSTEAFF. The DNA for the CDR3 is TGTGCCAGCAGTTACTCGGGACAGGGGTACAGCACTGAAGCTTTCTTT.

This clonotype was picked up a small number of times. V usage is TRBV19 and J usage is TRBJ2-1; perhaps TRBD2 as D (5 bases). V gave up 1 base and J gave up 2 bases, with 12 bases separating them. Germline CDR1 and CDR2: LNHDA and SQIVND (reference sequence). This CDR3 spans 16 amino acids. The CDR3 bases are TGTGCCAGTAGTATAGTAATAGCGTATACCTACAATGAGCAGTTCTTC. This translates into CASSIVIAYTYNEQFF.

This clonotype was seen only a few times. CDR3 nucleotide sequence: TGTGCCACCAGTGCCTACACCGGGGAGCTGTTTTTT. Its translation: CATSAYTGELFF. The chain has TRBV24-1 and TRBJ2-2; D is uncertain. CDR1 KGHDR and CDR2 SFDVKD come from the germline V gene. V was trimmed by 5 bases and J by 3 bases, leaving 3 bases between them. This CDR3 region has 12 residues.

This chain links TRBV4-3 with TRBJ2-1; D call uncertain. The CDR3 is made up of 15 amino acids. Germline V gives CDR1 LGHNA, CDR2 YSLEER. Between the trimmed V and J ends, which lost 1 base and 6 bases, there was a span of 13 bases. In nucleotides, the CDR3 is TGCGCCAGCAGCCAAGGACTCTTGCTAGGCAATGAGCAGTTCTTC. It specifies CASSQGLLLGNEQFF.

The rearrangement uses TRBV10-1 and TRBJ1-1, with 7 bases lining up with TRBD1. CDR3 length equals 13 residues. V gave up 7 bases and J gave up 5 bases; unmatched junction bases: 7. CDR1 and CDR2 (germline): WNHNN, SYGVQD (reference sequence). CDR3 sequence reads: CASTNRGNTEAFF. CDR3 DNA: TGCGCCAGCACCAACAGGGGCAATACTGAAGCTTTCTTT.

This clonotype was counted only a few times. The chain joins TRBV6-1 to TRBJ1-2; D perhaps matches TRBD1 (6 bases). CDR1 and CDR2 from the germline V gene are MNHNS and SASEGT. This CDR3 is 13 amino acids long. The CDR3 region is CGSPDSIDGGYTF. The CDR3 DNA follows: TGTGGTTCGCCGGACAGCATCGACGGCGGCTACACCTTC.

The rearrangement uses TRBV11-2 and TRBJ2-7, with D maybe TRBD1 (5 bases). V lost 4 bases and J 5 bases, leaving 6 bases between the germline ends. The CDR3 extends over 11 amino acids. Germline CDR1 SGHAT, CDR2 FQNNGV. The CDR3 region has the DNA TGTGCCAGCAGCTCCAGGGACGAGCAGTACTTC. Amino acid sequence: CASSSRDEQYF. Filled out from reference TRBV11-2 and TRBJ2-7, the complete variable domain reads EAGVAQSPRYKIIEKRQSVAFWCNPISGHATLYWYQQILGQGPKLLIQFQNNGVVDDSQLPKDRFSAERLKGVDSTLKIQPAKLEDSAVYLCASSSRDEQYFGPGTRLTVT.

The genes are TRBV6-2 or TRBV6-3 and TRBJ2-1; D remains ambiguous. The CDR3 runs 15 residues. The V and J ends lost 4 bases and 1 base respectively, with 11 bases between them. Germline-derived CDR1 and CDR2 are MNHEY and SVGEGT. In nucleotides, the CDR3 is TGTGCCAGCAGTTTGTCGCTTGGGTCCTACAATGAGCAGTTCTTC. It translates to CASSLSLGSYNEQFF.

There are a few counts of this clonotype. This chain links TRBV11-2 with TRBJ2-5; weak D call: TRBD1 (5 bases). The germline CDR1 and CDR2 sequences are SGHAT and FQNNGV. The CDR3 covers 14 residues. V was trimmed by 1 base and J by 3 bases, leaving 9 bases between them. CDR3 DNA: TGTGCCAGCAGCTTAGCTGCCAGGGAAGAGACCCAGTACTTC. Translating gives CASSLAAREETQYF.

This clonotype was detected only a few times. The rearrangement links TRBV20-1 to TRBJ2-1; 8 bases are shared with TRBD2. The CDR3 runs to 14 residues. The germline CDR1 and CDR2 sequences are DFQATT and SNEGSKA (reference sequence). V was clipped by 6 bases and J by 4 bases; unmatched bases: 8. The CDR3 loop reads CSAKLAVIYNEQFF. Here the CDR3 DNA reads TGCAGTGCCAAACTAGCGGTGATTTACAATGAGCAGTTCTTC.

This clonotype was counted at least ten times. CDR3 sequence (DNA): TGCGCCAGCAGCGTCGGAACAGCTGGCTACGAGCAGTACTTC. This translates into CASSVGTAGYEQYF. The chain recombines TRBV5-1 with TRBJ2-7; D is unclear. Trimming removed 4 bases from V and 3 bases from J, with 14 bases in between. Germline loops: CDR1 SGHRS, CDR2 YFSETQ. CDR3 length: 14 residues. Looking up the rest from reference TRBV5-1 and TRBJ2-7 gives the full variable domain: KAGVTQTPRYLIKTRGQQVTLSCSPISGHRSVSWYQQTPGQGLQFLFEYFSETQRNKGNFPGRFSGRQFSNSRSEMNVSTLELGDSALYLCASSVGTAGYEQYFGPGTRLTVT.

This clonotype was counted at least ten times. The CDR3 sequence is CASSRLAGSTDTQYF. The DNA for the CDR3 is TGTGCCAGCAGTCGACTAGCGGGGAGCACAGATACGCAGTATTTT. The rearrangement joins TRBV12-3 or TRBV12-4 to TRBJ2-3; 11 positions agree with TRBD2. The CDR3 is 15 residues long. Trimming removed 5 bases from V and 0 bases from J; junction bases left unmatched: 1.

This chain uses TRBV25-1 with TRBJ2-7; a possible D gene is TRBD2 (5 bases). The CDR3 totals 12 residues. Trimming stripped 10 bases from V and 6 bases from J, with 16 bases between. The germline CDR1 and CDR2 sequences are MGHDK and SYGVNS. The CDR3 coding sequence is TGTGCCATCATTCGGAGGCAGACCGAGCAGTACTTC. Its protein is CAIIRRQTEQYF.

The rearrangement links TRBV7-8 to TRBJ2-2, with D hard to call. In germline, CDR1 is SGHVS, CDR2 FQNEAQ. Trimming removed 7 bases from V and 9 bases from J, with 12 bases in between. This CDR3 spans 12 amino acids. The DNA of the CDR3 is TGTGCCAGCACCGTGGGTAGTTGGGAGCTGTTTTTT. Residues: CASTVGSWELFF.

V usage is TRBV5-1 and J usage is TRBJ2-4; D perhaps matches TRBD2 (6 bases). Trimming took off 5 bases at V and 7 bases at J, with 16 bases between the two ends. The germline CDR1 and CDR2 sequences are SGHRS and YFSETQ. The CDR3 extends over 14 amino acids. The DNA of the CDR3 is TGCGCCAGCAGTAGTGTGCCGAGCGGGAACATTCAGTACTTC. The encoded protein is CASSSVPSGNIQYF.

This clonotype has only a few counts. V usage is TRBV5-5 and J usage is TRBJ2-7; D remains unclear. The CDR3 loop spans 13 amino acids. The germline V and J ends were trimmed by 6 bases and 3 bases, with 13 bases remaining between them. The germline V gene encodes CDR1 SGHKS and CDR2 YYEKEE (reference sequence). CDR3 region: CASISPASYEQYF. The CDR3 DNA sequence: TGTGCCAGCATCTCCCCGGCGAGCTACGAGCAGTACTTC.

This chain joins TRBV7-9 and TRBJ1-6; 11 positions match TRBD1. The germline V gene encodes CDR1 SEHNR and CDR2 FQNEAQ (reference sequence). CDR3 length: 14 residues. J lost 10 bases, V lost 3 bases, and 2 bases had no gene match. CDR3 residues: CASSLGQGGSPLHF. CDR3 nucleotides: TGTGCCAGCAGCTTGGGACAGGGGGGGTCACCCCTCCACTTT.

This chain uses TRBV7-8 with TRBJ2-3; D not resolved. There are 14 residues in the CDR3. Germline V lookup: CDR1 SGHVS, CDR2 FQNEAQ. V was shortened by 2 bases and J by 4 bases, with 10 bases between the two germline ends. Here the CDR3 reads CASSLSGAADTQYF. The CDR3 region has the DNA TGTGCCAGCAGCTTAAGTGGTGCCGCAGATACGCAGTATTTT. Using reference TRBV7-8 and TRBJ2-3 for the parts outside the CDR3, the full variable domain is GAGVSQSPRYKVAKRGQDVALRCDPISGHVSLFWYQQALGQGPEFLTYFQNEAQLDKSGLPSDRFFAERPEGSVSTLKIQRTQQEDSAVYLCASSLSGAADTQYFGPGTRLTVL.

This clonotype was counted only a few times. The chain carries TRBV6-1 and TRBJ2-1, with 11 nucleotides matching TRBD2. CDR1 is MNHNS, CDR2 SASEGT, per germline. The CDR3 length is 16 residues. Trimming cost V 6 bases and J 9 bases; bases outside gene matches: 13. This CDR3 reads CASSWPTSGEIGEQFF. The DNA for the CDR3 is TGTGCCAGCAGCTGGCCGACTAGCGGGGAAATCGGTGAGCAGTTCTTC.

With regard to this clonotype: This clone may be a read error of a much larger clone one base away. This rearrangement joins TRBV20-1 to TRBJ2-7; TRBD1 or TRBD2 may be the D gene (5 bases each). The CDR3 runs to 12 residues. The ends were cut back, 6 bases at V and 4 bases at J, with 13 bases in the middle. Germline CDR1 and CDR2: DFQATT and SNEGSKA (reference sequence). This CDR3 is CSARDGWYEQYF. CDR3 coding DNA: TGCAGTGCACGGGACGGATGGTACGAGCAGTACTTC.

This clonotype appeared a few times. An end of the junction does not agree with germline; a read error may underlie this. The chain couples TRBV10-1 to TRBJ2-1; the D is unclear. Germline V CDR1 and CDR2: WNHNN, SYGVQD (reference sequence). The CDR3 is made up of 14 amino acids. In nucleotides, the CDR3 is TGCGCCAGTAGTGAGTTTGCGACTTCCAATGAGCAGTTCTTC. Translated, it gives CASSEFATSNEQFF.

This clonotype was found a few times. This sequence joins TRBV7-2 and TRBJ2-1, with D perhaps TRBD1 (6 bases). Germline V gene data show CDR1 as SGHTA and CDR2 as FQGNSA. Trimming cost V 4 bases and J 7 bases, with 14 bases left between them. This CDR3 spans 14 amino acids. In nucleotides, the CDR3 is TGTGCCAGCAGCTCTCTAACAGGGTATAATGAGCAGTTCTTC. Protein sequence: CASSSLTGYNEQFF. The variable domain in full, with the rest retrieved from reference TRBV7-2 and TRBJ2-1, is GAGVSQSPSNKVTEKGKDVELRCDPISGHTALYWYRQSLGQGLEFLIYFQGNSAPDKSGLPSDRFSAERTGGSVSTLTIQRTQQEDSAVYLCASSSLTGYNEQFFGPGTRLTVL.

This clonotype showed up many times. The gene calls are TRBV10-3 and TRBJ1-3; no reliable D call. V dropped 3 bases and J dropped 7 bases, with 10 bases sitting between them. The CDR3 covers 13 residues. Germline CDR1 reads ENHRY; CDR2 reads SYGVKD. This CDR3 reads CAISDEGWNTIYF. CDR3 in DNA: TGTGCCATCAGTGACGAGGGATGGAACACCATATATTTT.

This clonotype was seen a handful of times. The gene calls are TRBV5-5 and TRBJ2-1, with D tentatively TRBD1 (5 bases). Germline lookup yields CDR1 SGHKS and CDR2 YYEKEE (reference sequence). The V and J ends lost 1 base and 9 bases respectively, with 8 bases between them. This CDR3 region has 12 residues. Here the CDR3 DNA reads TGTGCCAGCAGCTTGTTGGGGCCTGAGCAGTTCTTC. It yields the protein CASSLLGPEQFF. Based on the CDR3 plus reference TRBV5-5 and TRBJ2-1, the full variable domain is DAGVTQSPTHLIKTRGQQVTLRCSPISGHKSVSWYQQVLGQGPQFIFQYYEKEERGRGNFPDRFSARQFPNYSSELNVNALLLGDSALYLCASSLLGPEQFFGPGTRLTVL.